The source of this T cell receptor (beta chain) is a study of Ad26.COV2.S vaccination and SARS-CoV-2 variants. This clone has only one observation. Antigen specificity is unknown. The table came from immunoSEQ multiplex PCR; TCRdb's copy has only in-frame clones and leaves some out. The data show about 680,000 clones, roughly 90% seen once. Treatment of the sample: 15 to 20 received Ad26.COV2.S at low or high dose, single or two shots; several received placebo; per-sample allocation not given. Vaccine and placebo recipients were sampled on day 63 after the first injection. Boston supplied an adult donor aged 18-55 years. With V trimmed by 0 bases and J by 5 bases, 8 bases remained unmatched. The CDR3 has 16 residues. CDR1 is LNHNV, CDR2 YYDKDF, per germline (reference sequence). Findings and limits, study-wide: The study found similar non-spike TCR breadth in vaccine and placebo recipients.

The receptor's source is a person between 18 and 59 years old who received the Ad26.COV2.S COVID-19 vaccine or a placebo. V is TRBV15 and J is TRBJ1-2; 8 bases are a match to TRBD1. The source material was peripheral blood, sampled in a trial of Ad26.COV2.S vaccine versus placebo. The CDR3 nucleotides read TGTGCCACCAGCAGAGATGGGCCGGGACAGGCTTATGGCTACACCTTC. Residues: CATSRDGPGQAYGYTF.